Listed below are T cell receptor beta chains from one sample, sequenced in a study of T cell responses to AZD1222 COVID-19 vaccine. Assay used: immunoSEQ multiplex PCR; TCRdb lists only in-frame clones, some missing. In the table there are some 98,000 clones, approximately 90% of which are singletons. Sequenced material: peripheral blood, taken on day 0 of AZD1222 vaccination. The receptors come from an adult in good health. The CDR3 runs from the conserved cysteine through the conserved F or W. The order of the fields is clone size, CDR3 length, J gene, V gene, D gene, CDR3 DNA, CDR3 protein. The D gene is left open where the match is weak. Part of the rows lack a size; the others show once, few, many or a class for expanded clones.

>few|17|TRBJ2-2|TRBV5-1|NA
TGCGCCAGCAGCGAGCGCCCCCCTGCTTGGATGGGCGTGGAGCTGTTTTTT
CASSERPPAWMGVELFF
>once|16|TRBJ2-5|TRBV5-6|TRBD2
TGTGCCAGCAGCTTTCCGACTAGCGGGTACCAAGAGACCCAGTACTTC
CASSFPTSGYQETQYF
>few|13|TRBJ2-1|TRBV7-9|NA
TGTGCCAGCAACCGCATTTCCTACAATGAGCAGTTCTTC
CASNRISYNEQFF
>NA|16|TRBJ2-1|TRBV5-1|TRBD1
TGCGCCAGCAGCCCCGGTCAGGGGGCCACCTACAATGAGCAGTTCTTC
CASSPGQGATYNEQFF
>once|15|TRBJ2-3|TRBV27|NA
TGTGCCAGCAGTTTTGGGCCTATTTTCCCAGATACGCAGTATTTT
CASSFGPIFPDTQYF
>NA|13|TRBJ1-2|TRBV7-8|NA
TGTGCCAGCAGCGGACGGACACAGACGGGCTACACCTTC
CASSGRTQTGYTF
>NA|14|TRBJ1-2|TRBV7-2|TRBD1
TGTGCCAGCAGTCCACAGGGGGCTAACTATGGCTACACCTTC
CASSPQGANYGYTF
>NA|16|TRBJ1-4|TRBV4-1|NA
TGCGCCAGCACCTCAGTACAGGGACCAACTAATGAAAAACTGTTTTTT
CASTSVQGPTNEKLFF
>NA|16|TRBJ2-7|TRBV10-3|TRBD2
TGTGCCATCAGTGATAGAAGACTAGCCTCTCGCTACGAGCAGTACTTC
CAISDRRLASRYEQYF
>NA|15|TRBJ1-5|TRBV27|NA
TGTGCCAGCAGTCCCCGGGCCGTTAGCAATCAGCCCCAGCATTTT
CASSPRAVSNQPQHF
>NA|14|TRBJ1-2|TRBV5-1|TRBD1
TGCGCCAGCAGCCAGGGACAGGGGCAATTTGGCTACACCTTC
CASSQGQGQFGYTF
>NA|17|TRBJ1-2|TRBV5-6|NA
TGTGCCAGCAGCTCTGCAGGGGACCCAAAGCCTAACTATGGCTACACCTTC
CASSSAGDPKPNYGYTF
>once|15|TRBJ2-7|TRBV6-7|TRBD1
TGTGCCAGCAGTTACCCGGCAGGGGGATCCTACGAGCAGTACTTC
CASSYPAGGSYEQYF
>NA|16|TRBJ2-2|TRBV5-1|NA
TGCGCCAGCAGCCGAAACCAGGGGCAAGGGGCCGGGGAGCTGTTTTTT
CASSRNQGQGAGELFF
>NA|17|TRBJ2-1|TRBV5-1|TRBD1
TGCGCCAGCAGCATCCGGGACAGCTCCATTACCTACAATGAGCAGTTCTTC
CASSIRDSSITYNEQFF
>few|13|TRBJ1-2|TRBV6-4|NA
TGTGCCAGCAGTGACTCGACCGGGGCTGGCTACACCTTC
CASSDSTGAGYTF
>few|15|TRBJ1-3|TRBV11-3|TRBD1
TGTGCCAGCAGCCGGGACAGCCTCTCTGGAAACACCATATATTTT
CASSRDSLSGNTIYF
>few|14|TRBJ2-1|TRBV7-2|NA
TGTGCCAGCAGCTTACTTAAGGGTAGGTCTGAGCAGTTCTTC
CASSLLKGRSEQFF
>NA|15|TRBJ1-2|TRBV28|NA
TGTGCCAGCGAACCCCCCGGGACGGGACCCTATGGCTACACCTTC
CASEPPGTGPYGYTF
>NA|14|TRBJ2-5|TRBV7-3|TRBD2
TGTGCCAGCAGCTTAAATGGCGGGGGAGAGACCCAGTACTTC
CASSLNGGGETQYF
>NA|12|TRBJ2-1|TRBV25-1|NA
TGTGCCAGCAAAGAGCAGGGCACTGAGCAGTTCTTC
CASKEQGTEQFF
>NA|13|TRBJ2-7|TRBV19|NA
TGTGCCAGTAGTCAAAGATTCTCCTACGAGCAGTACTTC
CASSQRFSYEQYF
>NA|13|TRBJ1-2|TRBV6-5|NA
TGTGCCAGCAGGTCCGGGCCAGGAAGGGGCTACACCTTC
CASRSGPGRGYTF
>few|14|TRBJ1-2|TRBV5-6|NA
TGTGCCAGCACCAGGGAGGGGGCTAACTATGGCTACACCTTC
CASTREGANYGYTF
>NA|14|TRBJ2-7|TRBV30|NA
TGTGCCTGGAGTGTACAGGGGCCCGCGGGGGAGCAGTACTTC
CAWSVQGPAGEQYF
>NA|17|TRBJ1-2|TRBV6-1|TRBD1
TGTGCCAGCAGTGAAGGCATGATGACAGGGGCTAACTATGGCTACACCTTC
CASSEGMMTGANYGYTF
>NA|14|TRBJ1-1|TRBV7-2|TRBD1
TGTGCCAGCAGCCTTCGGACAGGGGGCACTGAAGCTTTCTTT
CASSLRTGGTEAFF
>NA|14|TRBJ1-4|TRBV5-6|TRBD1
TGTGCCAGCAGCCTGACAGGGATTAATGAAAAACTGTTTTTT
CASSLTGINEKLFF
>NA|14|TRBJ1-1|TRBV2|TRBD1
TGTGCCAGTAGACCCCGACAGGGTCGGACTGAAGCTTTCTTT
CASRPRQGRTEAFF
>NA|16|TRBJ2-7|TRBV5-5|NA
TGTGCCAGCAGCCCAAAATACGGGACCCCTCCTGGGGGGCAGTACTTC
CASSPKYGTPPGGQYF
>NA|16|TRBJ2-5|TRBV19|TRBD1
TGTGCCAGTAGTCCCCAGGGACAGGGGGGACAAGAGACCCAGTACTTC
CASSPQGQGGQETQYF
>NA|14|TRBJ1-6|TRBV3-1/TRBV3-2|NA
TGTGCCAGCAGCCATGCCAGGGGTGGTTCACCCCTCCACTTT
CASSHARGGSPLHF
>NA|16|TRBJ2-1|TRBV5-1|TRBD2
TGCGCCAGCAGCTTGGGTAGCGGGGGCCTATACAATGAGCAGTTCTTC
CASSLGSGGLYNEQFF
>NA|14|TRBJ2-5|TRBV7-7|NA
TGTGCTAGCAGCTTAAACCGGGGACGAGAGACCCAGTACTTC
CASSLNRGRETQYF
>NA|16|TRBJ1-2|TRBV4-3|TRBD1
TGCGCCAGCAGCCAAGAAGGGGGACAGACAAACTATGGCTACACCTTC
CASSQEGGQTNYGYTF
>NA|15|TRBJ1-4|TRBV5-1|NA
TGCGCCAGCAGCTTGGATCAGGGAGTGGATGAAAAACTGTTTTTT
CASSLDQGVDEKLFF
>NA|15|TRBJ1-4|TRBV6-5|NA
TGTGCCAGCAGTTACTCGAAGGTCCCCAATGAAAAACTGTTTTTT
CASSYSKVPNEKLFF
>NA|14|TRBJ1-1|TRBV7-9|TRBD1
TGTGCCAGCAAACCCTGGACAGGGAACACTGAAGCTTTCTTT
CASKPWTGNTEAFF
>NA|16|TRBJ2-6|TRBV9|NA
TGTGCCAGCAGCGTAGGCTCGGCAGGCGGGGCCAACGTCCTGACTTTC
CASSVGSAGGANVLTF
>NA|13|TRBJ1-1|TRBV7-3|TRBD1
TGTGCCAGCAGTTGGGGACAGGGAACTGAAGCTTTCTTT
CASSWGQGTEAFF
>NA|13|TRBJ2-7|TRBV28|NA
TGTGCCAGCAGTTCGCCTGGGACCACCGAGCAGTACTTC
CASSSPGTTEQYF
>NA|13|TRBJ1-1|TRBV10-3|NA
TGTGCCATCAGTGACTTAGGGGCTGGTGAAGCTTTCTTT
CAISDLGAGEAFF
>few|17|TRBJ1-2|TRBV4-3|NA
TGCGCCAGCAGCCAAGACCTCAAAACCTTTTCGGGCTATGGCTACACCTTC
CASSQDLKTFSGYGYTF
>NA|17|TRBJ2-7|TRBV7-2|NA
TGTGCCAGCAGCTCCCGCCAGGTGGGCTTGAGCTCCTACGAGCAGTACTTC
CASSSRQVGLSSYEQYF
>NA|13|TRBJ1-2|TRBV30|NA
TGTGCCTGGAGTGTTGCCGGAGACGGGGGCTACACCTTC
CAWSVAGDGGYTF
>once|16|TRBJ1-6|TRBV7-2|TRBD1
TGTGCCAGCAGCTTACGGGGACAGGGGTATAATTCACCCCTCCACTTT
CASSLRGQGYNSPLHF